The 6 T cell receptor beta chains presented below share a single source sample, sequenced in a study of T cell repertoires in cytomegalovirus infection. MiXCR, applied by TCRdb to the reads, yields one record per CDR3 protein. The sample has roughly 70,000 distinct CDR3 sequences, about 20% seen once. No antigens are known for them. The material sequenced was CD8+ T cells from cultured PBMCs, taken from culture after CMV antigen stimulation. These TCRs come from a human donor in good health (CMV status not recorded). Some clones in this sample may be carry-over from other donors' samples.

A few counts support this clonotype. The V and J genes are TRBV7-9 and TRBJ1-2, with 9 bases identical to TRBD1. The CDR3 has 17 amino acids. V dropped 7 bases and J dropped 0; count of bases not matched to a gene: 12. Per the germline V gene, CDR1 is SEHNR and CDR2 is FQNEAQ (reference sequence). The CDR3 coding sequence is TGTGCCAGCATCGACACCGGGACAGGGATCTCTAACTATGGCTACACCTTC. This gives the protein CASIDTGTGISNYGYTF.

This clonotype was found a few times. The rearrangement links TRBV27 to TRBJ1-2; TRBD1 aligns across 9 bases. The CDR3 contains 15 residues. With V trimmed by 2 bases and J by 1 base, 2 bases remained unmatched. Germline lookup yields CDR1 MNHEY and CDR2 SMNVEV (reference sequence). CDR3 amino acids: CASSLQTGGNYGYTF. The CDR3 DNA reads TGTGCCAGCAGTTTACAGACAGGGGGTAACTATGGCTACACCTTC.

The V gene is TRBV7-8, the J gene TRBJ2-3; D not resolved. The CDR3 spans 14 residues. V was clipped by 4 bases and J by 2 bases, with 10 bases between them. Germline CDR1 and CDR2: SGHVS and FQNEAQ. The CDR3 nucleotides read TGTGCCAGCAGCTCCCGAGGCCTCACAGATACGCAGTATTTT. Protein sequence: CASSSRGLTDTQYF. The entire variable domain, with the rest obtained from reference TRBV7-8 and TRBJ2-3, is as follows: GAGVSQSPRYKVAKRGQDVALRCDPISGHVSLFWYQQALGQGPEFLTYFQNEAQLDKSGLPSDRFFAERPEGSVSTLKIQRTQQEDSAVYLCASSSRGLTDTQYFGPGTRLTVL.

The rearrangement links TRBV29-1 to TRBJ1-2; no clear D gene. This CDR3 spans 11 amino acids. Looked up from germline, CDR1 is SQVTM and CDR2 is ANQGSEA. Trimming took off 6 bases at V and 8 bases at J, with 13 bases between the two ends. DNA of the CDR3: TGCAGCGTGCAGACCCGGCAGGGCTACACCTTC. It yields the protein CSVQTRQGYTF.

The chain uses TRBV6-4 and TRBJ2-7; either TRBD1 or TRBD2 may supply D (5 bases each). V was clipped by 5 bases and J by 6 bases, with 17 bases between them. CDR1 is MRHNA, CDR2 SNTAGT, per germline. This CDR3 contains 14 residues. The CDR3 bases are TGTGCCAGCAGTCCGGGACGGCCTCGTTCCGAGCAGTACTTC. Its translation is CASSPGRPRSEQYF.

The chain couples TRBV7-8 to TRBJ1-2; tentative D call: TRBD1 (6 bases). The CDR3 consists of 18 residues. V lost 5 bases and J 3 bases, leaving 25 bases between the germline ends. Germline V gives CDR1 SGHVS, CDR2 FQNEAQ. CDR3 DNA sequence: TGTGCCAGCAGCCCCAAGGGGGGGGCGAAAGTGTGGGACTATGGCTACACCTTC. This encodes CASSPKGGAKVWDYGYTF.